This T cell receptor beta chain was sequenced for a study of T cell clonotyping in hematopoietic cell transplantation. Study-wide findings and caveats: Recipient TCR diversity dropped after transplant; expanded clonotypes rose from day 30 to 180.

CDR3 size: 13 residues. Germline V gene data show CDR1 as MNHEY and CDR2 as SVGAGI. The V and J ends lost 5 bases and 7 bases respectively, with 15 bases between them. This clone was detected once. Its target is not known. Libraries were prepared by immunoSEQ multiplex PCR; TCRdb keeps only in-frame clonotypes and omits some of them. This sample carries more than 7,000 clones, approximately 90% of them seen once, and the ten largest clones take around 5%. The chain has TRBV6-5 and TRBJ2-7; D assignment may be TRBD1 or TRBD2 (5 bases each). This TCR was recovered from a female patient aged 50-59 years who had an allogeneic stem cell transplant from an unrelated donor, so the T cells may come from the graft donor. Some clones in this sample may be carry-over from other donors' samples. The sequences come from PBMCs, collected 30 days after allogeneic stem cell transplant. The CDR3, as DNA: TGTGCCAGCAGTCGGGACCAACTTTCGGAGCAGTACGTC. Amino acids: CASSRDQLSEQYV.